This T cell receptor (beta chain) is drawn from a study of regulatory T cells in long-lasting Graves disease. Overall study results and limits: Whereas 1,000 or so public clonotypes were shared by new patients, persistent patients shared more, at over 2,500.

Time point described: newly diagnosed GD, antithyroid drugs for less than 3 months. Scientists built the TCR library using RNA that was extracted from PBMCs. The sample holds many counts of this clonotype. Its antigen is not known. Germline-derived CDR1 and CDR2 are MDHEN and SYDVKM. The CDR3 runs to 13 residues. The V end lost 4 bases, the J end lost 5 bases, and 8 bases lay between the germline ends. The TCR beta library used iRepertoire HTBI primers with Arm-PCR amplification of CDR3. TCRdb independently ran MiXCR on the multiplex PCR reads; one entry per CDR3 protein. The sample carries about 450,000 distinct CDR3 sequences, roughly 15% recorded once. This sample also belongs to another study, concerning T cells in Graves' hyperthyroidism and ophthalmopathy.

The source is a woman aged 25-40 years with Graves disease. The V and J genes are TRBV28 and TRBJ1-4, with unresolved D. The specimen comprised peripheral blood mononuclear cells (PBMCs), sampled at new diagnosis, from a patient treated with antithyroid drugs. CDR3 sequence: CASSSRANEKLFF. CDR3 DNA sequence: TGTGCCAGCAGTTCCCGGGCAAATGAAAAACTGTTTTTT.